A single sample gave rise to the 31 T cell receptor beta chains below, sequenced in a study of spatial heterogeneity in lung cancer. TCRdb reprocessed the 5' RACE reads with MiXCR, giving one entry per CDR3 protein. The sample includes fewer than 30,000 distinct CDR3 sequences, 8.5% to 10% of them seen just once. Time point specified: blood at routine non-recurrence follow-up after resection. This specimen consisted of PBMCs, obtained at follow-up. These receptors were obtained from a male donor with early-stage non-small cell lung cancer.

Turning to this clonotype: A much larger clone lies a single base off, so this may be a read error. The CDR3 region is CASSSWLAGFTGEPFF. CDR3 nucleotides: TGTGCCAGCAGTTCGTGGCTAGCGGGATTCACCGGGGAGCCGTTTTTT. The chain joins TRBV6-5 to TRBJ2-2, with TRBD2 matching 9 bases. This CDR3 region has 16 residues. Germline CDR1 is MNHEY and CDR2 is SVGAGI.

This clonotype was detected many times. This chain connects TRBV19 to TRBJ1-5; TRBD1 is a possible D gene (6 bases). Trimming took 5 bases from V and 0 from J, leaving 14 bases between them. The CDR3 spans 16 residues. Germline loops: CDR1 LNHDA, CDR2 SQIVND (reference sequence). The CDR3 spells CASSDGGPDSNQPQHF. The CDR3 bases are TGTGCCAGTAGTGATGGGGGGCCGGATAGCAATCAGCCCCAGCATTTT.

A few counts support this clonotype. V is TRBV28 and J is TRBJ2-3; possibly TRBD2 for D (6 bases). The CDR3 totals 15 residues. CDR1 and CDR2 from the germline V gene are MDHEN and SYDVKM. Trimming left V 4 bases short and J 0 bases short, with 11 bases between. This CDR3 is CASSSPGGSTDTQYF. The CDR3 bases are TGTGCCAGCAGTTCCCCCGGGGGAAGCACAGATACGCAGTATTTT.

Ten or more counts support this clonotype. The CDR3 spells CASRTRQGGAETQYF. In nucleotides, the CDR3 is TGTGCCAGCAGAACCCGTCAGGGAGGGGCAGAGACCCAGTACTTC. The rearrangement joins TRBV28 to TRBJ2-5; TRBD2 matches at 7 bases. The CDR3 runs 15 residues. CDR1 is MDHEN and CDR2 is SYDVKM in the germline V gene. V was pared by 6 bases and J by 4 bases, with 11 bases of the junction left unmatched.

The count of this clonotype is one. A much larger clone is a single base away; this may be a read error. The CDR3 spells CACSERSGGQSGYTF. As DNA, the CDR3 is TGTGCCTGCAGTGAACGTAGCGGGGGGCAATCTGGCTACACCTTC. This chain uses TRBV2 with TRBJ1-2, with a weak D call TRBD1 (6 bases). Germline V gene lookup returns CDR1 SNHLY and CDR2 FYNNEI. The CDR3 has 15 amino acids.

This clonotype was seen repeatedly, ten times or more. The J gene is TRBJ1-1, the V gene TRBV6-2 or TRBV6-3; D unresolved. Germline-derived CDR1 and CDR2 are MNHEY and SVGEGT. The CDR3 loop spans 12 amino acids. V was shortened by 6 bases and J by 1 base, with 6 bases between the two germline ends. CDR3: CASSRGNTEAFF. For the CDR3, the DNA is TGTGCCAGCAGCCGAGGGAACACTGAAGCTTTCTTT.

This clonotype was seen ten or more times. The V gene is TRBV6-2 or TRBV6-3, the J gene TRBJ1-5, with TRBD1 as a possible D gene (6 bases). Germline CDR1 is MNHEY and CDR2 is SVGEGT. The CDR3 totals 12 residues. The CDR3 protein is CAVGGPNQPQHF. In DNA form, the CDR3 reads TGTGCAGTGGGGGGGCCAAATCAGCCCCAGCATTTT.

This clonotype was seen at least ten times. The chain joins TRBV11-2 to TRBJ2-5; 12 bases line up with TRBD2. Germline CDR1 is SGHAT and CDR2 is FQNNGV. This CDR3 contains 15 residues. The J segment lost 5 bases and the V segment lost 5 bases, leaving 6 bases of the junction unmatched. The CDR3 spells CASSELAGGEETQYF. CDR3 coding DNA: TGTGCCAGCAGCGAACTAGCGGGGGGCGAGGAGACCCAGTACTTC.

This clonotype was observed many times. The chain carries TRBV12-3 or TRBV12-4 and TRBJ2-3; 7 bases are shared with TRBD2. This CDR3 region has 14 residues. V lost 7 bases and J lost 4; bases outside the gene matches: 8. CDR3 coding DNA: TGTGCCAGCACCAATCCTAGCGGACCAGATACGCAGTATTTT. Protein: CASTNPSGPDTQYF.

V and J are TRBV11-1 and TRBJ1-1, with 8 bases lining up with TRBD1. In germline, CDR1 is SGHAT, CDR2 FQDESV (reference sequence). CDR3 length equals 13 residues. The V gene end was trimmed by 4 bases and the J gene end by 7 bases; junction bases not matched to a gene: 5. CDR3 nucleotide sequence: TGTGCCAGCAGCTCTGGCAGGGGGCTTGAAGCTTTCTTT. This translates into CASSSGRGLEAFF.

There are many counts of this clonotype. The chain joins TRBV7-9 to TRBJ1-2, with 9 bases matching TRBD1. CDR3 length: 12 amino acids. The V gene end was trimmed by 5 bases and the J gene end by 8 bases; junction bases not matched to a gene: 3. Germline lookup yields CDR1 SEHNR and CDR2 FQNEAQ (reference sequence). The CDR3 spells CASSHRGRGYTF. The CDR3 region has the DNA TGTGCCAGCAGCCACAGGGGGCGCGGCTACACCTTC. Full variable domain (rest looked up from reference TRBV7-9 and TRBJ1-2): DTGVSQNPRHKITKRGQNVTFRCDPISEHNRLYWYRQTLGQGPEFLTYFQNEAQLEKSRLLSDRFSAERPKGSFSTLEIQRTEQGDSAMYLCASSHRGRGYTFGSGTRLTVV.

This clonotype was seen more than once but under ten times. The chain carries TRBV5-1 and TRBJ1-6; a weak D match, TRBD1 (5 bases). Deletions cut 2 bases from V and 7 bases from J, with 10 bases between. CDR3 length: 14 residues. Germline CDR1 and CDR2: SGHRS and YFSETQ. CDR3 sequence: CASSFSEGNSPLHF. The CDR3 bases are TGCGCCAGCAGCTTTTCTGAGGGGAATTCACCCCTCCACTTT.

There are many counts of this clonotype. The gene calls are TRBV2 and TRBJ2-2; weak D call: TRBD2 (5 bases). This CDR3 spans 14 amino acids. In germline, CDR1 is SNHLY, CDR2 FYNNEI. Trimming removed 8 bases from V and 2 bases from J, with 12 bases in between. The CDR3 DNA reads TGTGCCAGCGAGGAGGACTCTAACACCGGGGAGCTGTTTTTT. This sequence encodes CASEEDSNTGELFF. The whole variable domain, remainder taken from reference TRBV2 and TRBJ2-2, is EPEVTQTPSHQVTQMGQEVILRCVPISNHLYFYWYRQILGQKVEFLVSFYNNEISEKSEIFDDQFSVERPDGSNFTLKIRSTKLEDSAMYFCASEEDSNTGELFFGEGSRLTVL.

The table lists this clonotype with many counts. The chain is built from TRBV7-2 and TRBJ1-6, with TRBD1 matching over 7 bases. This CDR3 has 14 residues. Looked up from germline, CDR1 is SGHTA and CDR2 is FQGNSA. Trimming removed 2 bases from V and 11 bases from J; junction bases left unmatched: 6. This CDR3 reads CASSLTTTGAPLHF. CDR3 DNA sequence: TGTGCCAGCAGCTTAACCACTACAGGGGCACCCCTCCACTTT.

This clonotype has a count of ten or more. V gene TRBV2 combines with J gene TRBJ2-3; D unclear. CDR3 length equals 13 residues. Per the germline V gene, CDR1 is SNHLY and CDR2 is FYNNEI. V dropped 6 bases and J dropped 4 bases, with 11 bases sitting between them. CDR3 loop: CASSGTVADTQYF. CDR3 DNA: TGTGCCAGCAGCGGCACCGTGGCAGATACGCAGTATTTT.

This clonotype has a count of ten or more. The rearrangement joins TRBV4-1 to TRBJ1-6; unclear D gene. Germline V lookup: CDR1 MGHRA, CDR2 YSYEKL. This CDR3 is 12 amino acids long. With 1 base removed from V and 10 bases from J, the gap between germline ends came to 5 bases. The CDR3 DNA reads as TGCGCCAGCAGCCAAGGCCCCTCACCCCTCCACTTT. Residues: CASSQGPSPLHF.

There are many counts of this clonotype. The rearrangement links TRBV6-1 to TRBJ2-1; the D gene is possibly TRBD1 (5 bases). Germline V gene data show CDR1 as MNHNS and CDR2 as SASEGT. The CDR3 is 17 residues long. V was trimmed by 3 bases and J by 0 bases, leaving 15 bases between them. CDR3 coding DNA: TGTGCCAGCAGTGAGAGCAGGGCGGCGAGCTCCTACAATGAGCAGTTCTTC. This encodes CASSESRAASSYNEQFF.

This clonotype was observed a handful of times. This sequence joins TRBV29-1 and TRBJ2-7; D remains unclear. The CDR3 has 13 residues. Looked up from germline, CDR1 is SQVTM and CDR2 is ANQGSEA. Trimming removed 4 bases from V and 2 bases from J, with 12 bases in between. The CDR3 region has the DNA TGCAGCGTTGTCGGCACTATAACCTACGAGCAGTACTTC. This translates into CSVVGTITYEQYF.

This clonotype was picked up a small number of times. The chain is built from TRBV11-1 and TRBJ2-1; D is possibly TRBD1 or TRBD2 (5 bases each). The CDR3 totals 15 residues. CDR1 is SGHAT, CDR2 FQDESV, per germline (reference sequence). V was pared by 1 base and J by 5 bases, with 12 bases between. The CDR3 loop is CASSLGGTRDNEQFF. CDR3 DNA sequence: TGTGCCAGCAGCTTAGGGGGGACCCGAGACAATGAGCAGTTCTTC.

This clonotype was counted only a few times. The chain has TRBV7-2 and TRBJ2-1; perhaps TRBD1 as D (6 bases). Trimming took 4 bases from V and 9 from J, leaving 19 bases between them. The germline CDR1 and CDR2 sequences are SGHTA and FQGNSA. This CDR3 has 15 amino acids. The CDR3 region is CASSSNRVGIGEQFF. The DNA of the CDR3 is TGTGCCAGCAGCTCTAACAGGGTCGGAATTGGTGAGCAGTTCTTC. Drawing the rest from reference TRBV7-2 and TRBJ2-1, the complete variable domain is GAGVSQSPSNKVTEKGKDVELRCDPISGHTALYWYRQSLGQGLEFLIYFQGNSAPDKSGLPSDRFSAERTGGSVSTLTIQRTQQEDSAVYLCASSSNRVGIGEQFFGPGTRLTVL.

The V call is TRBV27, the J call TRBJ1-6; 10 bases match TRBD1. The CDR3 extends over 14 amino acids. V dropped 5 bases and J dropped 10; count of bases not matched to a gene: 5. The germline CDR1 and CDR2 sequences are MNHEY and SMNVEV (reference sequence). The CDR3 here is CASSRTGGGSPLHF. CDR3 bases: TGTGCCAGCAGTCGGACAGGGGGTGGATCACCCCTCCACTTT.

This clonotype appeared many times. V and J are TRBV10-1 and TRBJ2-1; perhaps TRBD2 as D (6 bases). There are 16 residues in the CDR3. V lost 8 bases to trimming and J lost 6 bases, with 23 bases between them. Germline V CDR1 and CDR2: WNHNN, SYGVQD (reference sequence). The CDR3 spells CASGDGGLTPGNEQFF. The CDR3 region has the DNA TGCGCCAGCGGGGATGGGGGACTCACCCCGGGCAATGAGCAGTTCTTC.

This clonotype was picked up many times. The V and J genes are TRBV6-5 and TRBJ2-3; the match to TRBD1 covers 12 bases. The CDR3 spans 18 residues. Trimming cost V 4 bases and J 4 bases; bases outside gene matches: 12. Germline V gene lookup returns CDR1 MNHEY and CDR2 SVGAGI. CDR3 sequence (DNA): TGTGCCAGCAGTTCCTCCGCCGGGACAGGGGGCGCAGCAGATACGCAGTATTTT. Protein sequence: CASSSSAGTGGAADTQYF.

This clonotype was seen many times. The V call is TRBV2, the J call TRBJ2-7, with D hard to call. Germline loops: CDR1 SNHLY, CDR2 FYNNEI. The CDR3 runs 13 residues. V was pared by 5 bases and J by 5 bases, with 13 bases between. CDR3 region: CASSTTVVHEQYF. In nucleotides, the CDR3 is TGTGCCAGCAGTACTACAGTAGTCCACGAGCAGTACTTC.

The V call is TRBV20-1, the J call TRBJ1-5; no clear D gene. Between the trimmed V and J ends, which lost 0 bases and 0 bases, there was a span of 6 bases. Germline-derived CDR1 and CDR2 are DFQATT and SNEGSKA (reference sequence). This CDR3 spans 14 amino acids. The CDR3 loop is CSARESNSNQPQHF. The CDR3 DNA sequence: TGCAGTGCTAGAGAGAGTAATAGCAATCAGCCCCAGCATTTT.

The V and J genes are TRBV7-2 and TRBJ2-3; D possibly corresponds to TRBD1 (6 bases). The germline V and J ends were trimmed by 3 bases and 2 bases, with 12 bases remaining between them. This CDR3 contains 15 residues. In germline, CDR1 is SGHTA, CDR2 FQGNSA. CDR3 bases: TGTGCCAGCAGCTTCGCAGTGGGGGCCACAGATACGCAGTATTTT. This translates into CASSFAVGATDTQYF.

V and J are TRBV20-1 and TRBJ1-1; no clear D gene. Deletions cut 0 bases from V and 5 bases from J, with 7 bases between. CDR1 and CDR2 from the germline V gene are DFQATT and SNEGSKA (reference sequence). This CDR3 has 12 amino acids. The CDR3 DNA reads TGCAGTGCTAGAGATTTGGGGACTGAAGCTTTCTTT. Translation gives CSARDLGTEAFF.

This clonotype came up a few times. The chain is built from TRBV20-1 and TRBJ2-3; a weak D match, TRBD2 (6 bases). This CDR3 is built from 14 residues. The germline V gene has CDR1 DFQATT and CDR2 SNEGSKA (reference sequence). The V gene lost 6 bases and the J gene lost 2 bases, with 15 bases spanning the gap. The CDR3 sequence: CSAPPGDSTDTQYF. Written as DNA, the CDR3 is TGCAGTGCACCCCCGGGGGATTCCACAGATACGCAGTATTTT.

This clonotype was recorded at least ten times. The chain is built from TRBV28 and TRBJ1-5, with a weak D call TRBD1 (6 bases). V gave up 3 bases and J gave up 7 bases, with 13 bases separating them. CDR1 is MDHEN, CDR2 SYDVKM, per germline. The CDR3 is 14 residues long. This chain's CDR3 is CASSLGAGEQPQHF. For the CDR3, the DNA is TGTGCCAGCAGTTTGGGGGCGGGGGAACAGCCCCAGCATTTT.

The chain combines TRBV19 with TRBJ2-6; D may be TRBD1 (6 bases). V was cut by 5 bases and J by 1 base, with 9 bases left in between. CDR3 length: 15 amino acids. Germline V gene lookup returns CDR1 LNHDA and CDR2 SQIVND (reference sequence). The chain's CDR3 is CASSDRRSGANVLTF. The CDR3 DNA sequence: TGTGCCAGTAGTGACAGGAGATCTGGGGCCAACGTCCTGACTTTC.

CDR3 bases: TGTGCCAGCACTCGGGGTTCGGTCAGAGAGACCCAGTACTTC. Translated, it gives CASTRGSVRETQYF. The chain has TRBV6-2 or TRBV6-3 and TRBJ2-5, with TRBD2 as a possible D gene (5 bases). This CDR3 is 14 amino acids long. Per germline, CDR1 MNHEY and CDR2 SVGEGT. V was shortened by 7 bases and J by 4 bases, with 16 bases between the two germline ends.